This is a list of T cell receptor beta chains from one sample in a study of blood T cells in healthy people across ages. MiXCR was run by TCRdb on the 5' RACE reads, yielding one entry per CDR3 protein. The data contain 1.5 million or so distinct CDR3 sequences, roughly 43% of them seen just once; the ten biggest clones take up around 4%. Input material: blood. The receptors here all came from a woman younger than 30 in good health. Both conserved end residues are part of each CDR3. Each record gives: clone size, D gene, J gene, V gene, CDR3 DNA, CDR3 protein. A D gene is named only where the DNA matches it firmly. Clone size, where shown, is once, few, many, or a class for clones that have expanded.

>few|TRBD1|TRBJ1-6|TRBV4-3
TGCGCCAGCAGCCAGGGGACAGCGACATATAATCCTTCACCCCTCCACTTT
CASSQGTATYNPSPLHF
>NA|NA|TRBJ2-3|TRBV4-3
TGCGCCAGCAGCCAAGACCGACTAGTTGGCGATACGCAGTATTTT
CASSQDRLVGDTQYF
>few|NA|TRBJ2-3|TRBV6-5
TGTGCCACCGCAAAGGAGGGCAGTACGCAGTATTTT
CATAKEGSTQYF
>NA|NA|TRBJ1-3|TRBV6-6
TGTGCCGCCCTCGGTGGAAACACCATATATTTT
CAALGGNTIYF
>few|NA|TRBJ1-1|TRBV4-1
TGCGCCAGCAGCCGGGAGTTTCCCAGGGTAGCGGGTACTGAAGCTTTCTTT
CASSREFPRVAGTEAFF
>NA|TRBD1|TRBJ1-1|TRBV2
TGTGCCAGCAGTGTAGGACAGGGGGCGTCTGAAGCTTTCTTT
CASSVGQGASEAFF
>NA|NA|TRBJ1-2|TRBV20-1
TGCAGTGCTCCCCAATCTGGCCATGGCTACACCTTC
CSAPQSGHGYTF
>few|NA|TRBJ2-7|TRBV27
TGTGCCACCTCGGAGGGTTTCTCCTACGAGCAGTACTTC
CATSEGFSYEQYF
>NA|TRBD1|TRBJ2-7|TRBV24-1
TGTGCCACCAGTGATCCTGGGGACAGCTCCTACGAGCAGTACTTC
CATSDPGDSSYEQYF
>NA|NA|TRBJ2-7|TRBV6-5
TGTGCCAGCAGTTACTCGCGGGACACCTCATCCTACGAGCAGTACTTC
CASSYSRDTSSYEQYF
>NA|NA|TRBJ1-1|TRBV6-1
TGTGCCAGCAGTGAGGGACCGGGTTACCGAGCTTTCTTT
CASSEGPGYRAFF
>NA|TRBD2|TRBJ2-5|TRBV11-2
TGTGCCAGCAGCCCCCGTACTAGCGGGAGGGGACAAGAGACCCAGTACTTC
CASSPRTSGRGQETQYF
>few|NA|TRBJ2-7|TRBV7-8
TGTGCCAGCAGCTTAGACCCCAGGGTGGCCGAGCAGTACTTC
CASSLDPRVAEQYF
>NA|NA|TRBJ2-1|TRBV20-1
TGCAGTGCTAGAGATCAGCGAGCGGGTCCAGGTGAGCAGTTCTTC
CSARDQRAGPGEQFF
>NA|NA|TRBJ1-1|TRBV6-2/TRBV6-3
TGTGCCAGCAGTTACCCACAATACTTGAACACTGAAGCTTTCTTT
CASSYPQYLNTEAFF
>NA|TRBD2|TRBJ2-5|TRBV29-1
TGCAGCGTCCGGACTAGCGGGAGGGTTTATGAGCAGTACTTC
CSVRTSGRVYEQYF
>NA|TRBD2|TRBJ2-3|TRBV10-3
TGTGCCATCAGTGGGGAGCGGGGAGCTTCTACGCAGTATTTT
CAISGERGASTQYF
>few|TRBD1|TRBJ2-6|TRBV29-1
TGCAGCGTTGGGGACAGGGGGTCTGGGGCCAACGTCCTGACTTTC
CSVGDRGSGANVLTF
>NA|NA|TRBJ1-1|TRBV5-1
TGCGCCAGCAGCGAACACGGGGGCACTGAAGCTTTCTTT
CASSEHGGTEAFF
>NA|NA|TRBJ2-3|TRBV6-2/TRBV6-3
TGTGCCAGCAGTTACTCGATGGGTTCGCCAAGACAGTATTTT
CASSYSMGSPRQYF
>many|NA|TRBJ2-7|TRBV6-5
TGTGCCAGCAGCCACGGGCACGAGCAGTACTTC
CASSHGHEQYF
>NA|NA|TRBJ2-6|TRBV4-1
TGCGCCAGCAGCTCACCGGGACAAAGTCCTTCTGGGGCCAACGTCCTGACTTTC
CASSSPGQSPSGANVLTF
>NA|NA|TRBJ2-5|TRBV4-1
TGCGCCAGCAGCCAGGACGGAGGGGGAGGGACCCAGTACTTC
CASSQDGGGGTQYF
>NA|NA|TRBJ2-1|TRBV6-4
TGTGCCAGCAGTGCCACCATGGAGACGTACAATGAGCAGTTCTTC
CASSATMETYNEQFF
>NA|TRBD2|TRBJ2-1|TRBV4-1
TGCGCCAGCAGCTCACCTTCTGGGACTAGCATTAGTGAGCAGTTCTTC
CASSSPSGTSISEQFF
>many|NA|TRBJ2-3|TRBV7-2
TGTGCCAGCAGTTCTAGGCGGGCGGGTACGCAGTATTTT
CASSSRRAGTQYF
>few|NA|TRBJ2-5|TRBV20-1
TGCAGTGCTAGATTATCCGGGACCCGCGTCCTCCAAGATACCCAGTACTTC
CSARLSGTRVLQDTQYF
>once|TRBD1|TRBJ2-1|TRBV7-3
TGTGCCAGTAGCTTAGGGGGGACAGGGGGTCTTCATGAGCAGTTCTTC
CASSLGGTGGLHEQFF
>NA|NA|TRBJ2-2|TRBV28
TGTGCCAGCAGACCGGGACACTACACCGGGGAGCTGTTTTTT
CASRPGHYTGELFF
>many|NA|TRBJ1-2|TRBV9
TGTGCCAGCAGCGTAGAAGGGCGAAACTATGGCTACACCTTC
CASSVEGRNYGYTF
>NA|NA|TRBJ1-5|TRBV6-1
TGTGCCAGCGGAAGGAAGTGGACTCTGGGCAATCAGCCCCAGCATTTT
CASGRKWTLGNQPQHF
>NA|NA|TRBJ2-1|TRBV20-1
TGCAGTGCTAGAGATCCACCTGCAGAAAACAATGAGCAGTTCTTC
CSARDPPAENNEQFF
>NA|NA|TRBJ2-3|TRBV6-5
TGTGCCAGCAGTTACTCGAGGCCCCAAGGGGGGACAGATACGCAGTATTTT
CASSYSRPQGGTDTQYF